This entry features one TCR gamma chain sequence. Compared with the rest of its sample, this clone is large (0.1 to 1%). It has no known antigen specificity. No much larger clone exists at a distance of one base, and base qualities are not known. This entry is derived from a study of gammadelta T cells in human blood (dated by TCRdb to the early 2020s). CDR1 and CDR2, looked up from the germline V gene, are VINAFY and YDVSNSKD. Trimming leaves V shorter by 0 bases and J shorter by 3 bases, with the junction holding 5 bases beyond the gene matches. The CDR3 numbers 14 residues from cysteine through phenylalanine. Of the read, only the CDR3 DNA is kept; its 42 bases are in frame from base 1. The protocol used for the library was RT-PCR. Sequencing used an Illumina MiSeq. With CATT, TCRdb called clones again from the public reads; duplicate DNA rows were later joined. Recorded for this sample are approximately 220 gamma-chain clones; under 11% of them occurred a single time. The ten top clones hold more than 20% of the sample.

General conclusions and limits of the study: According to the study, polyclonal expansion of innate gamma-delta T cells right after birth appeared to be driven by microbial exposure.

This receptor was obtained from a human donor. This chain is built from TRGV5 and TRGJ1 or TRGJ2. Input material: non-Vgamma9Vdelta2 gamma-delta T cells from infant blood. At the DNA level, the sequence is TGTGCCACCTGGGACAGGCCCCCTTATTATAAGAAACTCTTT. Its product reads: CATWDRPPYYKKLF.